This T cell receptor beta chain was retrieved from a study of cytomegalovirus exposure and HLA in healthy donors. Trimming removed 0 bases from V and 5 bases from J; junction bases left unmatched: 7. Per the germline V gene, CDR1 is SGHDN and CDR2 is FVKESK. The CDR3 sequence is 16 residues long. Those who donated were healthy bone marrow donors. 13 Jbeta primers and 60 Vbeta primers were used for the PCR. Per the study methods: It was a later analysis that counted roughly 80 million unique TCR beta chains, of which approximately 11 million were shared. This table comes from immunoSEQ multiplex PCR, and its TCRdb copy is limited to in-frame clones, with some not included. The DNA gave D and trimming, while V, J and clone size come from that table. This sample carries 200,000 or so clones, about 81% of them seen once, and the ten largest clones take approximately 2%. Overall study results and limits: Accurate prediction of most subjects' HLA-A and HLA-B alleles from TCR beta sequences was reported.

On this clone: Its target is unknown.

The V call is TRBV14, the J call TRBJ2-7, with TRBD2 identical over 10 bases. The origin of this receptor is a woman under 30 in good health and CMV-seropositive. The sequenced sample was PBMCs. CDR3 in amino acids: CASSQDQNLAGDEQYV. For the CDR3, the DNA is TGTGCCAGCAGCCAAGATCAGAATCTAGCGGGGGACGAGCAGTACGTC.